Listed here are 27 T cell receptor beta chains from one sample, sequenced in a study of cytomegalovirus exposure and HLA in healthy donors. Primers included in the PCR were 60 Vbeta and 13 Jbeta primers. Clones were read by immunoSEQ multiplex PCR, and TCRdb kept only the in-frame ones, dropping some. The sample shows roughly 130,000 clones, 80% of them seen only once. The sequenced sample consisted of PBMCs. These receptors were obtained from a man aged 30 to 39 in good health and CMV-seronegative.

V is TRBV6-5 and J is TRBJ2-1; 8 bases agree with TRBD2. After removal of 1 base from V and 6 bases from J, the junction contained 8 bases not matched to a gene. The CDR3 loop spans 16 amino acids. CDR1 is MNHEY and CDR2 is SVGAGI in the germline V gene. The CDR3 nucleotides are TGTGCCAGCAGTTACTTTAGCGGGACTAGGGTCAATGAGCAGTTCTTC. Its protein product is CASSYFSGTRVNEQFF.

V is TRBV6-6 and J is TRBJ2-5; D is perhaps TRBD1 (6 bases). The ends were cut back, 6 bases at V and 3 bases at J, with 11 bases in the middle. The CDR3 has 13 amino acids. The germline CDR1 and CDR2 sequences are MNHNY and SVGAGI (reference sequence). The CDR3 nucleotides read TGTGCCAGCAGCATCGGACAGAAAGAGACCCAGTACTTC. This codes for CASSIGQKETQYF.

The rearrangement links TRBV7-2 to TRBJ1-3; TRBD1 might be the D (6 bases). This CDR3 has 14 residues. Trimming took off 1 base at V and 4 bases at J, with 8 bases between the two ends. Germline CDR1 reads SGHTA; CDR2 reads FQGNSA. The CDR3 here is CASSLGGQGNTIYF. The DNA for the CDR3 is TGTGCCAGCAGCTTAGGGGGACAAGGAAACACCATATATTTT.

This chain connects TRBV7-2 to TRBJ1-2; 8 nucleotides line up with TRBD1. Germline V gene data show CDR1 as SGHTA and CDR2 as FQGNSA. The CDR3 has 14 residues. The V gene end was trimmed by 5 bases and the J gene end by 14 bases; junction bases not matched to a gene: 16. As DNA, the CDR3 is TGTGCCAGCAGCATAGACCCCACGGACAGGACAGGGACCTTC. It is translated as CASSIDPTDRTGTF.

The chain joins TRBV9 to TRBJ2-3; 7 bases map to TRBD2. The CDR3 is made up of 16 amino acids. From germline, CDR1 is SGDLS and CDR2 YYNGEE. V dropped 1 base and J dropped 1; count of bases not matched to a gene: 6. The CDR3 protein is CASSVQSLAGTDTQYF. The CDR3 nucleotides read TGTGCCAGCAGCGTACAGTCGCTAGCGGGCACAGATACGCAGTATTTT.

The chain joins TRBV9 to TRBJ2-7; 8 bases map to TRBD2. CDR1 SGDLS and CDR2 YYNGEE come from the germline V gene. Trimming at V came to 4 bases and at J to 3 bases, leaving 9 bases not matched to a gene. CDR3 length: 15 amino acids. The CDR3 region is CASSLGSGGIYEQYF. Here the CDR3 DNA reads TGTGCCAGCAGCCTAGGAAGCGGGGGTATCTACGAGCAGTACTTC.

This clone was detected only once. The CDR3 region has the DNA TGTGCCAGCAGCCAAGATGGAGCAAGAGGAGTTGCGTACTTC. Translating it yields CASSQDGARGVAYF. The chain combines TRBV14 with TRBJ2-7, with no clear D. The CDR3 has 14 residues. Germline-derived CDR1 and CDR2 are SGHDN and FVKESK. Trimming stripped 0 bases from V and 12 bases from J, with 18 bases between.

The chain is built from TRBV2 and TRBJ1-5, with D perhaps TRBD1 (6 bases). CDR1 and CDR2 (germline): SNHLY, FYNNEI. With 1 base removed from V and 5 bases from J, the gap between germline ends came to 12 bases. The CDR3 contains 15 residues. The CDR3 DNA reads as TGTGCCAGCAGTGAAGTGCCAGGGGAGCATCAGCCCCAGCATTTT. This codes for CASSEVPGEHQPQHF.

The CDR3 bases are TGTGCCAGCAGTTCGTCCCAGGGGGCTTATGAAAAACTGTTTTTT. Protein sequence: CASSSSQGAYEKLFF. The chain combines TRBV7-2 with TRBJ1-4; 8 bases fit TRBD1. The trim removed 6 bases at V and 6 bases at J, leaving 9 bases unmatched. Germline loops: CDR1 SGHTA, CDR2 FQGNSA. The CDR3 is made up of 15 amino acids.

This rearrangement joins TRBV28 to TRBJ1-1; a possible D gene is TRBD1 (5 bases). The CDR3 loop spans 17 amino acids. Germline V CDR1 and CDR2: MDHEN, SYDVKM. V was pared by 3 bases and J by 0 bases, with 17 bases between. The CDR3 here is CASSFPGRARVNTEAFF. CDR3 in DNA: TGTGCCAGCAGTTTCCCAGGGAGGGCGAGGGTGAACACTGAAGCTTTCTTT.

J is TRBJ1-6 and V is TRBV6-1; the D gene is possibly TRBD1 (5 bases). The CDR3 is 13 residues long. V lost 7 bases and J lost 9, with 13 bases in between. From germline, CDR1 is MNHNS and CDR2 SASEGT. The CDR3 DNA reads TGTGCCAGCAACCCCGGGGGTGGTTCACCCCTCCACTTT. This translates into CASNPGGGSPLHF.

CDR3 DNA: TGTGCCAGCAGCTCAGGGACAGGGAAGGATCAGCCCCAGCATTTT. Its protein product is CASSSGTGKDQPQHF. The chain recombines TRBV4-2 with TRBJ1-5, with TRBD1 matching 9 bases. The CDR3 has 15 residues. Germline V gives CDR1 LGHNA, CDR2 YNFKEQ. V gave up 5 bases and J gave up 5 bases; unmatched junction bases: 7.

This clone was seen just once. The CDR3 sequence is CASSTESLATAYEQYF. In nucleotides, the CDR3 is TGTGCCAGTAGTACGGAATCCCTAGCGACCGCCTACGAGCAGTACTTC. This rearrangement joins TRBV19 to TRBJ2-7; D may be TRBD2 (6 bases). The CDR3 spans 16 residues. The germline V gene has CDR1 LNHDA and CDR2 SQIVND (reference sequence). V was trimmed by 4 bases and J by 2 bases, leaving 18 bases between them.

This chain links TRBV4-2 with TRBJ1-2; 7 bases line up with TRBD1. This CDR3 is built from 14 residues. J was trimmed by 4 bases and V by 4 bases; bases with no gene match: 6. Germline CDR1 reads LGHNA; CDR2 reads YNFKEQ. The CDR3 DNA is TGTGCCAGCAGCCTAGAACAGGGGAGCTATGGCTACACCTTC. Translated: CASSLEQGSYGYTF.

The CDR3 DNA reads as TGTGCCTGGAGTGGGGGGGGAGGTTGGGATCAGCCCCAGCATTTT. As protein: CAWSGGGGWDQPQHF. This chain connects TRBV30 to TRBJ1-5, with D tentatively TRBD1 (5 bases). The V end was cut by 1 base, the J end by 5 bases, with 15 bases between. The CDR3 is 15 amino acids. Germline assignment: CDR1 GTSNPN and CDR2 SVGIG (reference sequence).

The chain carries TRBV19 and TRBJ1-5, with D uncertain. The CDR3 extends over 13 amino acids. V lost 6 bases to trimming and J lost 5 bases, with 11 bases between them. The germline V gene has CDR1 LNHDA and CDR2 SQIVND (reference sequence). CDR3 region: CASRVDGYQPQHF. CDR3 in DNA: TGTGCCAGTAGGGTAGACGGGTATCAGCCCCAGCATTTT.

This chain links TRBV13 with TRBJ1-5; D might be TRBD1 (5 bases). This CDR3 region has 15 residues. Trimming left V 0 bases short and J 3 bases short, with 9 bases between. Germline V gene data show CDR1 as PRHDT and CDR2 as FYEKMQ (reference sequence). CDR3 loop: CASSLGTDPNQPQHF. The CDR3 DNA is TGTGCCAGCAGCTTAGGGACAGACCCCAATCAGCCCCAGCATTTT.

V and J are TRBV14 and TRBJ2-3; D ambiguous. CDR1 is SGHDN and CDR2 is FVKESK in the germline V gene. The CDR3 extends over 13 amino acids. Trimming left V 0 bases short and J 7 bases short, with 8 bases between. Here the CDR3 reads CASSQDLRYTQYF. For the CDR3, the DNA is TGTGCCAGCAGCCAAGATCTCCGGTATACGCAGTATTTT.

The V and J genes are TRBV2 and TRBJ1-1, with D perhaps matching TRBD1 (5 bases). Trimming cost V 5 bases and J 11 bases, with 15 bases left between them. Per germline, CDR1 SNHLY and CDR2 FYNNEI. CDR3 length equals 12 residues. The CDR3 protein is CASSFDSKGAFF. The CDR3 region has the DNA TGTGCCAGCAGTTTCGACTCTAAGGGGGCTTTCTTT.

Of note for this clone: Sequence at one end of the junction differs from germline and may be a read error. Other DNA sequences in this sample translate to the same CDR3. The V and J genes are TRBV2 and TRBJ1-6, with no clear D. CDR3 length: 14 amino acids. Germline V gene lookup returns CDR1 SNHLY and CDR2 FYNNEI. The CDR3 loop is CASTESSYNSPLHF. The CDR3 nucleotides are TGTGCCAGCACTGAGAGCTCCTATAATTCCCCCCTCCACTTT.

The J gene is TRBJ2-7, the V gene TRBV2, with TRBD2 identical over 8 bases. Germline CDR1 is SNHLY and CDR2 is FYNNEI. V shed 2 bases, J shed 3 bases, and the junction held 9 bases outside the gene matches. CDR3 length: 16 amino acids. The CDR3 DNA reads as TGTGCCAGCAGTGAACAGTCTAGCGGGCTACTCTACGAGCAGTACTTC. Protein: CASSEQSSGLLYEQYF.

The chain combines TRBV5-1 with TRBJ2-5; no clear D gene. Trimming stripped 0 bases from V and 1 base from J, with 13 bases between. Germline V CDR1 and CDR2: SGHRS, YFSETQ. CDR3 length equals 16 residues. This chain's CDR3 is CASSLGSTSPQETQYF. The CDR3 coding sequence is TGCGCCAGCAGCTTGGGGTCTACGAGTCCCCAAGAGACCCAGTACTTC.

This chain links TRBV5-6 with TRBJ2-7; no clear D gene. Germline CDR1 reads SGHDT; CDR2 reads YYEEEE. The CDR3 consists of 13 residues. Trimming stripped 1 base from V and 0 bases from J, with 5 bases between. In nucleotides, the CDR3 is TGTGCCAGCAGCTTGCAGGCCTCCTACGAGCAGTACTTC. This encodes CASSLQASYEQYF.

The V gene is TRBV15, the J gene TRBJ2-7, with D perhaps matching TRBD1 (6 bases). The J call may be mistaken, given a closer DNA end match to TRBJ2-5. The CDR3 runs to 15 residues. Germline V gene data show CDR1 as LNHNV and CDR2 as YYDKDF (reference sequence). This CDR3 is CATSRGPGQQETQYF. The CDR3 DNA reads TGTGCCACCAGCAGAGGGCCGGGACAACAAGAGACCCAGTACTTC.

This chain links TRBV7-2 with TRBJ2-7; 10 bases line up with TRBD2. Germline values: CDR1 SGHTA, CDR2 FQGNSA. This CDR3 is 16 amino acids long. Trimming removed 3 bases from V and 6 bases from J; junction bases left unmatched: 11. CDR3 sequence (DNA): TGTGCCAGCAGCTTTAGTGGGGCTAGCGGGAGTCCCGAGCAGTACTTC. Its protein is CASSFSGASGSPEQYF.

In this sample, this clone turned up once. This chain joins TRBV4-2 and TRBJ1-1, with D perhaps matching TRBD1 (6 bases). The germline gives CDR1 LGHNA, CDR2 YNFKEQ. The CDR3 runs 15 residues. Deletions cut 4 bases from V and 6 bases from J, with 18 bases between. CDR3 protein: CASSPFSPGDPEAFF. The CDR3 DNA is TGTGCCAGCAGCCCTTTTAGTCCAGGGGACCCTGAAGCTTTCTTT.

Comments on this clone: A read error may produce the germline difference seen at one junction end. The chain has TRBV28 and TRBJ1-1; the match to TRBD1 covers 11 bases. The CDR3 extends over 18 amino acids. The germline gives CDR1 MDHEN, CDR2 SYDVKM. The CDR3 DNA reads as TGTGCCAGCGGGTTGGGACAGGGGGTAAGGGGGGTGAATACTGAAGCTTTCTTT. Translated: CASGLGQGVRGVNTEAFF.